A selection of T cell receptor beta chains follows, all from one sample in a study of blood T cell repertoires in COVID-19. Clones were sequenced by immunoSEQ multiplex PCR, and TCRdb holds only the in-frame ones, with some missing. Of a few hundred thousand clones in the sample, around 87% are singletons; the top ten hold roughly 4.9%. The material sequenced was peripheral blood. Receptor source: a woman in her sixties with COVID-19, enrolled during active disease. CDR3s include the opening cysteine and the closing phenylalanine or tryptophan. Each record gives: J gene, V gene, clone size, D gene, CDR3 DNA, CDR3 protein. D genes are given only for firm matches. Where a row states a size, it is once, few, many or the class of an expanded clone; other rows omit it.

TRBJ2-2	TRBV5-4	.	.	TGTGCCAGCAGCTTGAGGGCAGGGCCCGGGGAGCTGTTTTTT	CASSLRAGPGELFF
TRBJ1-1	TRBV24-1	.	.	TGTGCCACCACGCAGGGTTTGAACACTGAAGCTTTCTTT	CATTQGLNTEAFF
TRBJ2-5	TRBV4-2	.	.	TGTGCCAGCAGCCAAGGGGGCAACCAAGAGACCCAGTACTTC	CASSQGGNQETQYF
TRBJ2-1	TRBV7-9	.	TRBD2	TGTGCCAGCAGCTCCGTGACTAGCGGGAGGAGGATCTCCTACAATGAGCAGTTCTTC	CASSSVTSGRRISYNEQFF
TRBJ2-1	TRBV5-1	few	.	TGCGCCAGCAGCACACCGACTAATGAGCAGTTCTTC	CASSTPTNEQFF
TRBJ2-1	TRBV19	once	TRBD2	TGTGCCAGTACCCGGACTAGCGCCAACAATGAGCAGTTCTTC	CASTRTSANNEQFF
TRBJ2-7	TRBV5-1	.	.	TGCGCCAGCAGCTGGGGGGACGTTAGCTCCTACGAGCAGTACTTC	CASSWGDVSSYEQYF
TRBJ1-1	TRBV10-3	.	.	TGTGCCATCAGTGAGCGGGGTCGCACTGAAGCTTTCTTT	CAISERGRTEAFF
TRBJ2-2	TRBV7-8	.	TRBD1	TGTGCCAGCAGCTGGGACAGGAACACCGGGGAGCTGTTTTTT	CASSWDRNTGELFF
TRBJ2-7	TRBV21-1	once	.	TGTGCCAGCAGCAAATACGGACAGGGCCACGAGCAGTACTTC	CASSKYGQGHEQYF
TRBJ1-2	TRBV11-3	.	TRBD1	TGTGCCAGCGGAGAGGGACAGGGAGAGGCTCCTAACTATGGCTACACCTTC	CASGEGQGEAPNYGYTF
TRBJ2-3	TRBV6-6	.	TRBD1	TGTGCCAGCAGTTCTGGACAGGGGTCGGTAGATACGCAGTATTTT	CASSSGQGSVDTQYF
TRBJ1-2	TRBV5-1	.	.	TGCGCCAGCAGCTTGGGGGGAGACTATGGCTACACCTTC	CASSLGGDYGYTF
TRBJ1-1	TRBV6-5	.	.	TGTGCCAGCAGCGATAGGACAGCAAGGAACACTGAAGCTTTCTTT	CASSDRTARNTEAFF
TRBJ1-2	TRBV11-2	.	.	TGTGCCAGCAGCTCGTCAGGGATCGACTACACCTTC	CASSSSGIDYTF
TRBJ1-5	TRBV6-2/TRBV6-3	.	.	TGTGCCAGCAGTACTACAGGGTTTCGAAGCAATCAGCCCCAGCATTTT	CASSTTGFRSNQPQHF
TRBJ1-2	TRBV15	.	.	TGTGCCACCAGCAGAGTAAGCGGGAGATCCAACTATGGCTACACCTTC	CATSRVSGRSNYGYTF
TRBJ2-3	TRBV30	once	.	TGTGCCTGGAGTGTAAGAGCGTATAGCACAGATACGCAGTATTTT	CAWSVRAYSTDTQYF
TRBJ1-1	TRBV28	.	.	TGTGCCAGCAGGGCCCCGGGGACCGGGGGAGGGACTGAAGCTTTCTTT	CASRAPGTGGGTEAFF
TRBJ2-3	TRBV29-1	.	TRBD2	TGCAGCGTCGATGCGGGAGGCAGCACAGATACGCAGTATTTT	CSVDAGGSTDTQYF
TRBJ1-4	TRBV2	.	.	TGTGCCAGCACAAGCACAACTAATGAAAAACTGTTTTTT	CASTSTTNEKLFF
TRBJ1-2	TRBV6-1	.	TRBD1	TGTGCCAGCAGACAGGGGGAAGTCTACACCTTC	CASRQGEVYTF
TRBJ1-6	TRBV4-3	.	.	TGCGCCAGCAGCCAAGAGGCAGGCTCTGCGAATTCACCCCTCCACTTT	CASSQEAGSANSPLHF
TRBJ2-1	TRBV4-2	.	TRBD2	TGTGCCAGCAGCCAAGGAAGCGGGAGGGGTATAGGGAATGAGCAGTTCTTC	CASSQGSGRGIGNEQFF
TRBJ1-1	TRBV4-1	.	.	TGCGCCAGCAGCCAAGATGGAAGGGAGACTGAAGCTTTCTTT	CASSQDGRETEAFF
TRBJ1-5	TRBV19	.	TRBD1	TGTGCCAGTAGTATCCAATACAGGGGAGGACATCAGCCCCAGCATTTT	CASSIQYRGGHQPQHF
TRBJ2-4	TRBV30	.	TRBD1	TGTGCCTGGAGCGAGTTGGGCCAGGGGGCTTCAAACATTCAGTACTTC	CAWSELGQGASNIQYF
TRBJ1-1	TRBV7-9	once	.	TGTGCCAGCAGCCCTACCCACACTGAAGCTTTCTTT	CASSPTHTEAFF
TRBJ1-2	TRBV6-2/TRBV6-3	.	.	TGTGCCAGCAGTTACTCGAGATTCCAGGATGGCTACACCTTC	CASSYSRFQDGYTF
TRBJ1-2	TRBV19	.	.	TGTGCCAGTAGTGTCGGGACACGAACATCTAACTATGGCTACACCTTC	CASSVGTRTSNYGYTF
TRBJ2-3	TRBV27	once	TRBD2	TGTGCCAGCAGTTTATACCCCATACAGCGGGAGTATGACGTCTCCATTTCAGATACGCAGTATTTT	CASSLYPIQREYDVSISDTQYF
TRBJ2-7	TRBV2	.	TRBD1	TGTGCCAGCTTCCCCGACAGGGGTCGATCAAACTTC	CASFPDRGRSNF
TRBJ1-5	TRBV28	.	TRBD1	TGTGCCACCAGCCCGGACAGGGATAGCAATCAGCCCCAGCATTTT	CATSPDRDSNQPQHF
TRBJ2-3	TRBV18	.	.	TGTGCCAGCTCACTAGACCCGACTGGTACGCAGTATTTT	CASSLDPTGTQYF
TRBJ1-5	TRBV28	.	.	TGTGCCAGCAGTTTTCGAGACTCCCGGGGAATCAATCAGCCCCAGCATTTT	CASSFRDSRGINQPQHF
TRBJ1-2	TRBV6-5	.	TRBD1	TGTGCCAGCAGCCAAGAAGGGGGCAGCTTCTATGGCTACACCTTC	CASSQEGGSFYGYTF
TRBJ1-4	TRBV29-1	.	TRBD1	TGCAGCGTAGGGACAGGGTTCCCTAATGAAAAACTGTTTTTT	CSVGTGFPNEKLFF
TRBJ2-7	TRBV3-1/TRBV3-2	.	.	TGTGCCAGCAGCCGAGGATTCAGCACCCCTAGCTCCTACGAGCAGTACTTC	CASSRGFSTPSSYEQYF
TRBJ1-5	TRBV7-9	.	.	TGTGCCAGCAGCTTAGGGCGGGGGAGCAATCAGCCCCAGCATTTT	CASSLGRGSNQPQHF
TRBJ1-5	TRBV6-2/TRBV6-3	.	TRBD1	TGTGCCAGCAGTTACAGGGACAGCCATCAGCCCCAGCATTTT	CASSYRDSHQPQHF
TRBJ1-1	TRBV5-1	.	.	TGCGCCAGCAGCTTGAGACCTAGGGGCGGGAACACTGAAGCTTTCTTT	CASSLRPRGGNTEAFF
TRBJ1-1	TRBV5-1	.	.	TGCGCCAGCAGTCCGACGGGGGGGACCACTGAAGCTTTCTTT	CASSPTGGTTEAFF
TRBJ1-1	TRBV5-1	.	TRBD1	TGCGCCAGCAGCTTGGAGCTGCCAGGGGGTAAGAACACTGAAGCTTTCTTT	CASSLELPGGKNTEAFF
TRBJ1-5	TRBV4-1	.	TRBD1	TGCGCCAGCAGCCTTTCCGGACAGGGGAATCAGCCCCAGCATTTT	CASSLSGQGNQPQHF
TRBJ1-2	TRBV5-4	once	.	TGTGCCAGCAGCTTGGGGGCCGCAGGGATTTGGCGCTACACCTTC	CASSLGAAGIWRYTF
TRBJ1-2	TRBV4-2	.	.	TGTGCCAGCAGCCAATCTAGCGGCCGGGAACTTTTTTTAGGCTACACCTTC	CASSQSSGRELFLGYTF
TRBJ2-1	TRBV15	.	TRBD2	TGTGCCACCAGCAGATTAGGGACTAGCGGGAACAATGAGCAGTTCTTC	CATSRLGTSGNNEQFF